This T cell receptor beta chain emerged from a study of patients and donors after allogeneic stem cell transplantation. TCRdb recomputed calls from the RT-PCR reads with MiXCR, one row per CDR3 protein. This table has approximately 200,000 distinct CDR3 sequences, around two fifths appearing once. Germline assignment: CDR1 SEHNR and CDR2 FQNEAQ (reference sequence). There are 18 residues in the CDR3. Trimming removed 5 bases from V and 5 bases from J, with 27 bases in between. This clonotype was sampled from a human donor who was either an allogeneic HSCT recipient or a stem cell or donor lymphocyte infusion donor (not recorded which). It is not recorded whose cells these are; they may come from a transplant donor. The rearrangement links TRBV7-9 to TRBJ1-1, with unresolved D. The sample taken for sequencing was blood, either unsorted or a sorted T cell fraction (not recorded which). The CDR3 DNA follows: TGTGCCAGCAGCAATTCCCGGGAGACCCCAAATTTGGGGACTGAAGCTTTCTTT. It encodes CASSNSRETPNLGTEAFF.